This is a list of T cell receptor beta chains from one sample in a study of OX40 agonist ivuxolimab in advanced cancers. Clones were read by immunoSEQ multiplex PCR, and TCRdb kept only the in-frame ones, dropping some. The sample holds approximately 72,000 clones, around 90% seen once. The sample was CD4+ or CD8+ T cells sorted from blood, taken in a trial of the OX40 agonist ivuxolimab. These receptor sequences come from an adult with an advanced solid tumor such as melanoma, head and neck, liver or kidney cancer. CDR3s include the opening cysteine and the closing phenylalanine or tryptophan. Only part of the rows carry a size: once, few, many, or a class if the clone is expanded.

. TRBV7-7 CASSSGADTEAFF
. TRBV2 CAILMGAYNEQFF
. TRBV6-5 CASGVRGNSPLHF
once TRBV18 CASSPGQRGGRETQYF
. TRBV6-6 CASSRDADYEQYF
. TRBV7-2 CASSRGGAGANVLTF
. TRBV9 CASSVAPLDQETQYF
. TRBV7-9 CASRLIPLNTEAFF
. TRBV6-6 CASSPSGQGLGGELFF
. TRBV27 CASPIAQGASEQYF
. TRBV9 CASSTIWDRGFSGANVLTF
. TRBV29-1 CSVEGNSGTGQETQYF
. TRBV7-2 CASSSLGQGYEQYF
. TRBV11-3 CASSSGGSYGEAFF
. TRBV18 CASSPDSGADGGYTF
. TRBV11-3 CASSQGPMWDNEQFF